The 8 T cell receptor beta chains listed next were all sequenced from one sample in a study of Ad26.COV2.S vaccination and SARS-CoV-2 variants. As to treatment: roughly 18 received Ad26.COV2.S at low or high dose, single or two shots; a few received placebo; per-sample allocation not given. Repertoires come from day 63 after the first vaccine or placebo injection. Here immunoSEQ multiplex PCR was the method, and the copy in TCRdb shows in-frame clones only, minus some. The sample comprises hundreds of thousands of clones, about 85% of which are singletons, and approximately 5.9% rests with the top ten. The material was peripheral blood, obtained in a trial of Ad26.COV2.S vaccine versus placebo. Source of these receptors: a person aged 18-60 years who received the Ad26.COV2.S COVID-19 vaccine or a placebo.

The V call is TRBV3-1 (or the pseudogene TRBV3-2), the J call TRBJ2-3; 10 nucleotides match TRBD2. The trim removed 4 bases at V and 1 base at J, leaving 11 bases unmatched. The germline V gene encodes CDR1 LGHDT and CDR2 YNNKEL (reference sequence). The CDR3 has 18 residues. For the CDR3, the DNA is TGTGCCAGCAGCCCCATGGCGCTAGCGGGGGCCGGCACAGATACGCAGTATTTT. Amino acid sequence: CASSPMALAGAGTDTQYF.

The CDR3 DNA follows: TGTGCCAGCAGCTTTTCTCAGGGAGGGGGTCCTAACTATGGCTACACCTTC. Its protein product is CASSFSQGGGPNYGYTF. This chain joins TRBV5-4 and TRBJ1-2; D perhaps matches TRBD1 (6 bases). The V gene's germline CDR1 is SGHNT and CDR2 YYREEE (reference sequence). Trimming pared 2 bases from V and 0 bases from J, leaving 17 bases between. The CDR3 has 17 amino acids.

On this clone: Other nucleotide sequences in the sample specify the same CDR3. This chain's CDR3 is CASSLGSGYSNQPQHF. DNA for the CDR3: TGTGCCAGCAGCTTAGGTAGTGGGTATAGCAATCAGCCCCAGCATTTT. The gene calls are TRBV7-9 and TRBJ1-5; D remains unclear. The CDR3 spans 16 residues. Germline V gene data show CDR1 as SEHNR and CDR2 as FQNEAQ (reference sequence). V was clipped by 1 base and J by 0 bases, with 10 bases between them.

This clone has a count of ten or more. This chain links TRBV6-2 or TRBV6-3 with TRBJ1-2, with 7 bases aligning to TRBD1. The germline gives CDR1 MNHEY, CDR2 SVGEGT. The V segment lost 5 bases and the J segment 0 bases; nucleotides outside the gene matches: 15. The CDR3 loop spans 18 amino acids. The CDR3: CASSQHTGDARTNYGYTF. DNA of the CDR3: TGTGCCAGCAGTCAACACACAGGGGACGCAAGAACTAACTATGGCTACACCTTC.

V gene TRBV28 combines with J gene TRBJ2-1, with TRBD2 matching over 10 bases. CDR1 and CDR2 from the germline V gene are MDHEN and SYDVKM. CDR3 size: 15 residues. V was pared by 4 bases and J by 12 bases, with 12 bases of the junction left unmatched. CDR3 region: CASSSPQREGNRQFF. The CDR3 DNA is TGTGCCAGCAGTTCCCCCCAGCGGGAGGGGAATAGGCAGTTCTTC.

The V call is TRBV4-3, the J call TRBJ2-1, with 11 bases fitting TRBD2. There are 18 residues in the CDR3. After removal of 0 bases from V and 4 bases from J, the junction contained 8 bases not matched to a gene. Germline loops: CDR1 LGHNA, CDR2 YSLEER. This CDR3 reads CASSQDLSSGRPYNEQFF. The CDR3 bases are TGCGCCAGCAGCCAAGATCTTTCTAGCGGGAGGCCATACAATGAGCAGTTCTTC.

This clone occurred once. The rearrangement joins TRBV5-1 to TRBJ1-2, with 7 positions matching TRBD1. The CDR3 extends over 17 amino acids. From germline, CDR1 is SGHRS and CDR2 YFSETQ. Trimming took 2 bases from V and 0 from J; bases not matched to a gene: 10. CDR3 protein: CASSLRQGRGPNYGYTF. The CDR3, as DNA: TGCGCCAGCAGCTTAAGACAGGGAAGGGGGCCTAACTATGGCTACACCTTC.

The rearrangement links TRBV4-3 to TRBJ2-4, with D perhaps TRBD1 (5 bases). The germline gives CDR1 LGHNA, CDR2 YSLEER. The CDR3 sequence is 13 residues long. With 0 bases removed from V and 9 bases from J, the gap between germline ends came to 9 bases. CDR3 region: CASSQDLQGIQYF. As DNA, the CDR3 is TGCGCCAGCAGCCAAGATCTTCAGGGCATTCAGTACTTC.